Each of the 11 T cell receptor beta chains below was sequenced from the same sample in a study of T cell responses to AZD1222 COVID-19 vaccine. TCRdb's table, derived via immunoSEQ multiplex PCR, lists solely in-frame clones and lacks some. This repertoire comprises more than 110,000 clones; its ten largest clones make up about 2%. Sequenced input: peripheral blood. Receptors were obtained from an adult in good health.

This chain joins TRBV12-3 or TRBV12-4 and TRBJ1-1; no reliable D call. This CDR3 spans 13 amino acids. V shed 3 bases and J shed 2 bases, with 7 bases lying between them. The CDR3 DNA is TGTGCCAGCAGTTTCTATATCAACACTGAAGCTTTCTTT. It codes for CASSFYINTEAFF.

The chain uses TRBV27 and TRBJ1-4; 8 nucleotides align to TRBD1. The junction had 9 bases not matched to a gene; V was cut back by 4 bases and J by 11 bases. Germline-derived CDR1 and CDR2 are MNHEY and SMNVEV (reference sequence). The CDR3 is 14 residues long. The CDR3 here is CASSYDRGSEKLFF. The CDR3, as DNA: TGTGCCAGCAGTTATGACAGGGGCTCCGAGAAACTGTTTTTT.

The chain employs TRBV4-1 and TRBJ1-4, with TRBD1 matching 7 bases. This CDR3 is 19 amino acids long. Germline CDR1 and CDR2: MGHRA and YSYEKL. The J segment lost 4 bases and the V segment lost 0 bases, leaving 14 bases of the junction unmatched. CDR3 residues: CASSQDPFALGQINEKLFF. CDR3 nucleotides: TGCGCCAGCAGCCAAGATCCATTCGCTCTGGGACAGATTAATGAAAAACTGTTTTTT.

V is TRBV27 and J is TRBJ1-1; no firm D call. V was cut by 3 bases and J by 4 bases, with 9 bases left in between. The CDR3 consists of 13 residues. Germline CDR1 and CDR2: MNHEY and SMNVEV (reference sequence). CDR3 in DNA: TGTGCCAGCAGTTTGGCCTCCCGCACTGAAGCTTTCTTT. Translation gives CASSLASRTEAFF.

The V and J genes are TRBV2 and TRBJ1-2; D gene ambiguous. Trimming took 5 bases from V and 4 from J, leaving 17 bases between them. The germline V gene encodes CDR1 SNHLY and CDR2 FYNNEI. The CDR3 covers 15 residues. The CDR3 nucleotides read TGTGCCAGCAGTATTGGCCCCTTCGCCGGCTATGGCTACACCTTC. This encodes CASSIGPFAGYGYTF.

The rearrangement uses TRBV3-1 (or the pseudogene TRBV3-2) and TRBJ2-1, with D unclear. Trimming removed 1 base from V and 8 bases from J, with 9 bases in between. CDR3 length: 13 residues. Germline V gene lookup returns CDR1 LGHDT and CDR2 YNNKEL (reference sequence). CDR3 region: CASSQGLTYEQFF. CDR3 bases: TGTGCCAGCAGCCAAGGGCTAACCTATGAGCAGTTCTTC.

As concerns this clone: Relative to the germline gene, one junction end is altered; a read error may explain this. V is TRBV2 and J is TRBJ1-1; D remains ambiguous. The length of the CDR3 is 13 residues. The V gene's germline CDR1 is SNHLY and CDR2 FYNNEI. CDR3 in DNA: TGTGCCAGCACTGAATGGGTTAACACTGAAGCTTTCTTT. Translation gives CASTEWVNTEAFF.

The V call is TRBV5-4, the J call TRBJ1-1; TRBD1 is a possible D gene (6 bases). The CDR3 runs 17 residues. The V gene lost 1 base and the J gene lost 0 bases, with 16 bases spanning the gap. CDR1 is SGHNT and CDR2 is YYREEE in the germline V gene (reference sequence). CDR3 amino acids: CASSLNQGQIMNTEAFF. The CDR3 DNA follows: TGTGCCAGCAGCTTGAATCAGGGACAAATTATGAACACTGAAGCTTTCTTT.

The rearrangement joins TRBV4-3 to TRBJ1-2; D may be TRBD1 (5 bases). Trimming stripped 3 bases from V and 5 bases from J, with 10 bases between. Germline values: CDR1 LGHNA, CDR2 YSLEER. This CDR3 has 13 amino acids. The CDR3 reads CASSQLGLYGYTF. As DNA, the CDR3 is TGCGCCAGCAGCCAGCTGGGGCTGTATGGCTACACCTTC.

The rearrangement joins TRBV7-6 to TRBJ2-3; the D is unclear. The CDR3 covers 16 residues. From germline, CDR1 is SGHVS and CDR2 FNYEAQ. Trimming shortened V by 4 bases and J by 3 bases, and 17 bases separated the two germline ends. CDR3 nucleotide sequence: TGTGCCAGCAGCTCCGAGGCCTCCGGGCATACAGATACGCAGTATTTT. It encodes CASSSEASGHTDTQYF. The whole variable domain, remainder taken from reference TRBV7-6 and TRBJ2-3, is GAGVSQSPRYKVTKRGQDVALRCDPISGHVSLYWYRQALGQGPEFLTYFNYEAQQDKSGLPNDRFSAERPEGSISTLTIQRTEQRDSAMYRCASSSEASGHTDTQYFGPGTRLTVL.

The CDR3 sequence: CASSLRGSGASQETQYF. The CDR3 coding sequence is TGTGCCAGCAGCTTACGGGGTAGCGGGGCCTCCCAAGAGACCCAGTACTTC. The V and J genes are TRBV7-9 and TRBJ2-5, with 8 bases fitting TRBD2. Looked up from germline, CDR1 is SEHNR and CDR2 is FQNEAQ (reference sequence). The junction had 9 bases not matched to a gene; V was cut back by 2 bases and J by 1 base. The CDR3 extends over 17 amino acids. Full variable domain (remainder filled in from reference TRBV7-9 and TRBJ2-5): DTGVSQNPRHKITKRGQNVTFRCDPISEHNRLYWYRQTLGQGPEFLTYFQNEAQLEKSRLLSDRFSAERPKGSFSTLEIQRTEQGDSAMYLCASSLRGSGASQETQYFGPGTRLLVL.